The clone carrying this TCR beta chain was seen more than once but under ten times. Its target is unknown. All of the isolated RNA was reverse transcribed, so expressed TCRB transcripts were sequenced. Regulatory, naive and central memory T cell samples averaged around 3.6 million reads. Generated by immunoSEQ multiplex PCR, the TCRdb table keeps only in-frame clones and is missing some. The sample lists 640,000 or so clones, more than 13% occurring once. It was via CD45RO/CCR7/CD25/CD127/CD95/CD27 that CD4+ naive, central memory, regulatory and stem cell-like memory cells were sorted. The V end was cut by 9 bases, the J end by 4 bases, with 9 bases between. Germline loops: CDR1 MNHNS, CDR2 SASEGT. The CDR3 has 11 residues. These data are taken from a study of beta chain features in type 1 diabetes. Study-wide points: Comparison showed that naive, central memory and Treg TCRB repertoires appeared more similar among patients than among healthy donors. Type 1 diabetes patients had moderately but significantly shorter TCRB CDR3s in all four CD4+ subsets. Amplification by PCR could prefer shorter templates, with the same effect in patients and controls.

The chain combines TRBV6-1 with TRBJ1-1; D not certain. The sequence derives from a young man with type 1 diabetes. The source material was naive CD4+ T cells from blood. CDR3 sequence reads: CASAVGTEAFF. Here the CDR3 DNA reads TGTGCCAGTGCCGTGGGCACTGAAGCTTTCTTT.